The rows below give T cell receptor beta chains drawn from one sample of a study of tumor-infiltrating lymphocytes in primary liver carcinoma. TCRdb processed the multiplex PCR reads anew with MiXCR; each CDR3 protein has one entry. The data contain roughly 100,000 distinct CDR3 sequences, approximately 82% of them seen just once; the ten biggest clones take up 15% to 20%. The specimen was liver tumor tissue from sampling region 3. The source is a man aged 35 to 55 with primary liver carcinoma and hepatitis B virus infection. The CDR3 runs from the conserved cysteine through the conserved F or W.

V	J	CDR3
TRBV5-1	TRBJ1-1	CASGFGETGITEAFF
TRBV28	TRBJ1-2	CASSLDGGLNYGYTF
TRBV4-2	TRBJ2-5	CVSSAGGGTVKETQYF
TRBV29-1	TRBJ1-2	CSARYTGDYGYTF
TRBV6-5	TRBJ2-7	CVSSTAGVGLEQYF
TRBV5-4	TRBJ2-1	CASSLWVRACEQFF
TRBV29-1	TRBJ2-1	CSVEGSGYSSYNEQFF
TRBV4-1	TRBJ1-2	CASSQDGQGRYGHTF
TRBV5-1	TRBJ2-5	CASSLGSHPEVTQYF
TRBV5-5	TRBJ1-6	CASHPGYRGVRNSPLNF
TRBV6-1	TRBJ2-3	CASSESSSGADTRYF
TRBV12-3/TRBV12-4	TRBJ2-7	CASSQGEGAYEQYF
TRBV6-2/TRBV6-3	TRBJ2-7	CASSLRDRAHELYF
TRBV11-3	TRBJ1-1	CANNLAGGNTEPFF
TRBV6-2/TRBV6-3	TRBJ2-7	CASRHSYEQYF